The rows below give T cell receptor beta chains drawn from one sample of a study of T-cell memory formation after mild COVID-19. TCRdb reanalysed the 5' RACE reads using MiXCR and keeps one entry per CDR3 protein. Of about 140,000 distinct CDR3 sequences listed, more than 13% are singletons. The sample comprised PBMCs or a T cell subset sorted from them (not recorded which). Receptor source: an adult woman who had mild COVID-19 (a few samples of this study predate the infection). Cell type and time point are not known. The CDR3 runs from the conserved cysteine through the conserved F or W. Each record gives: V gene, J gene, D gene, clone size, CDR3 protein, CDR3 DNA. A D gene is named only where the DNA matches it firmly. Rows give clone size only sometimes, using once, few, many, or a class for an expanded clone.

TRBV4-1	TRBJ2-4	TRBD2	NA	CASSQEDRLRDYPDF	TGCGCCAGCAGCCAAGAAGACAGACTCCGGGACTACCCTGACTTC
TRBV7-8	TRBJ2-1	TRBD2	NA	CASSLALVASGRYEQFF	TGTGCCAGCAGCTTAGCGTTAGTGGCTAGCGGGAGGTATGAGCAGTTCTTC
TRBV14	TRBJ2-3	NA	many	CASSQGGEFGDTQYF	TGTGCCAGCAGCCAAGGAGGGGAGTTTGGAGATACGCAGTATTTT
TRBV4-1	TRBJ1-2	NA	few	CASSQGTYGYTF	TGCGCCAGCAGCCAAGGAACCTATGGCTACACCTTC
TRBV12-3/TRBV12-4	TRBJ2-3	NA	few	CASRDSESLRTSTDTQYF	TGTGCCAGCAGAGATTCCGAATCCCTCCGGACCAGCACAGATACGCAGTATTTT
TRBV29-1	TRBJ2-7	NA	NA	CSVLPSGISYEQYF	TGCAGCGTTCTCCCGTCAGGGATCTCCTACGAGCAGTACTTC
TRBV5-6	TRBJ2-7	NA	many	CASSLLGQNYEQYF	TGTGCCAGCAGCTTGCTTGGACAGAACTACGAGCAGTACTTC
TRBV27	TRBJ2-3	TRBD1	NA	CASSGTGGSLFTDTQYF	TGTGCCAGTTCGGGGACAGGGGGTTCCCTTTTCACAGATACGCAGTATTTT
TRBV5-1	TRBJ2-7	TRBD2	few	CASSLGYGGSDSYEQYF	TGCGCCAGCAGCTTGGGATATGGCGGGAGTGACTCCTACGAGCAGTACTTC
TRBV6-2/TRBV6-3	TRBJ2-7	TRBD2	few	CASSYLAGFYEQYF	TGTGCCAGCAGTTATCTAGCGGGATTCTACGAGCAGTACTTC
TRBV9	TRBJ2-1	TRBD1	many	CASSPPGTGKYNEQFF	TGTGCCAGCAGCCCCCCCGGGACAGGGAAATACAATGAGCAGTTCTTC
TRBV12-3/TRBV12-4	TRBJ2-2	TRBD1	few	CASSSGTEGTGELFF	TGTGCCAGCAGTTCGGGGACAGAGGGCACCGGGGAGCTGTTTTTT
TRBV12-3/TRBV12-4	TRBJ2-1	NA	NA	CASSFPREGNNEQFF	TGTGCCAGCAGTTTCCCCCGGGAAGGAAACAATGAGCAGTTCTTC
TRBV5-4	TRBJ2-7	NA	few	CASSLVKPEQYF	TGTGCCAGCAGCTTGGTTAAGCCGGAGCAGTACTTC
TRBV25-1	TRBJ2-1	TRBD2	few	CASSVRLAGVYNEQFF	TGTGCCAGCAGTGTTAGACTAGCGGGAGTCTACAATGAGCAGTTCTTC
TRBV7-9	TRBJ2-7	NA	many	CASSHSGGEQYF	TGTGCCAGCAGCCATAGCGGAGGCGAGCAGTACTTC
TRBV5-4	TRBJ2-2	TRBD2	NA	CASSLQSGRITGELFF	TGTGCCAGCAGCTTGCAGAGCGGGAGAATAACCGGGGAGCTGTTTTTT
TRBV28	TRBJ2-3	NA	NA	CASRQTVDSSTDTQYF	TGTGCCAGCAGACAGACCGTCGATTCTAGCACAGATACGCAGTATTTT
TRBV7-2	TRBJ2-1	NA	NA	CASSLGGGSHDEQFF	TGTGCCAGCAGCTTAGGGGGCGGATCTCACGATGAGCAGTTCTTC
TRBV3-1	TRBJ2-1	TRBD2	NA	CASSQDFSAGGPRGNEQFF	TGTGCCAGCAGCCAAGATTTTTCAGCGGGAGGGCCACGGGGGAATGAGCAGTTCTTC
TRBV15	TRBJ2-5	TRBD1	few	CATSTRDRGKETQYF	TGTGCCACCAGCACGAGGGACAGGGGGAAAGAGACCCAGTACTTC
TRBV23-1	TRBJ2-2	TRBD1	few	CASSQSRAGGTGELFF	TGCGCCAGCAGTCAATCGAGGGCAGGGGGTACCGGGGAGCTGTTTTTT
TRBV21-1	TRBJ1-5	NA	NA	CASSKIPGQGANGNQPQHF	TGTGCCAGCAGCAAGATCCCGGGACAGGGGGCGAACGGCAATCAGCCCCAGCATTTT
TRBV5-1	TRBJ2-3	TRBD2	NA	CASSLGRGFTDTQYF	TGCGCCAGCAGCTTGGGGCGGGGGTTCACAGATACGCAGTATTTT
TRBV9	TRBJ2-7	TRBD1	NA	CASSGSGTAPYEQYF	TGTGCCAGCAGCGGCTCCGGGACAGCCCCATACGAGCAGTACTTC
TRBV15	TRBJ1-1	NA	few	CATSSTFNTEAFF	TGTGCCACCAGCTCGACATTTAACACTGAAGCTTTCTTT
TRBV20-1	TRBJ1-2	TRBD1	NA	CSASEGAVDGYTF	TGCAGTGCTTCCGAGGGGGCAGTTGATGGCTACACCTTC
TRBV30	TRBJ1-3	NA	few	CAWSVRAAAGNTIYF	TGTGCCTGGAGTGTACGGGCCGCCGCCGGAAACACCATATATTTT
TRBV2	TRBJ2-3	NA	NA	CASRVGGLGTDTQYF	TGTGCCAGCAGGGTTGGGGGGTTGGGCACAGATACGCAGTATTTT
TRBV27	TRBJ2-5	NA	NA	CASRTGTPRGTQYF	TGTGCCAGCAGGACCGGGACGCCGAGGGGGACCCAGTACTTC
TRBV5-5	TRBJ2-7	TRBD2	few	CASSFYSGATYEQYF	TGTGCCAGCAGCTTTTATAGCGGGGCGACCTACGAGCAGTACTTC
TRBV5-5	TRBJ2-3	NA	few	CASSLAEGGSTDTQYF	TGTGCCAGCAGCTTGGCGGAGGGGGGGAGCACAGATACGCAGTATTTT
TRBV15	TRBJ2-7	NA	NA	CATSVSQRPSYEQYF	TGTGCCACCAGCGTATCACAACGTCCCTCCTACGAGCAGTACTTC
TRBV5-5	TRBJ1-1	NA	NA	CASRPQGVMLVVFF	TGTGCCAGCAGACCCCAGGGAGTAATGTTGGTGGTTTTCTTT
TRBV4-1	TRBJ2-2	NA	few	CASIENTGELFF	TGCGCCAGTATAGAAAACACCGGGGAGCTGTTTTTT
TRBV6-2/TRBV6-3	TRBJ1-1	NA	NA	CASRDSGGTEAFF	TGTGCCAGCAGGGACAGTGGAGGCACTGAAGCTTTCTTT
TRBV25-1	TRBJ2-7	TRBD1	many	CASSEYGTGGGEQYF	TGTGCCAGCAGTGAATACGGAACAGGGGGCGGAGAGCAGTACTTC
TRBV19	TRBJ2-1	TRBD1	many	CASSPTGGSYNEQFF	TGTGCCAGTAGCCCTACAGGGGGTTCCTACAATGAGCAGTTCTTC
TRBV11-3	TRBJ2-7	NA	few	CASRQGTGIAYEQYF	TGTGCCAGCAGACAAGGTACAGGGATTGCCTACGAGCAGTACTTC